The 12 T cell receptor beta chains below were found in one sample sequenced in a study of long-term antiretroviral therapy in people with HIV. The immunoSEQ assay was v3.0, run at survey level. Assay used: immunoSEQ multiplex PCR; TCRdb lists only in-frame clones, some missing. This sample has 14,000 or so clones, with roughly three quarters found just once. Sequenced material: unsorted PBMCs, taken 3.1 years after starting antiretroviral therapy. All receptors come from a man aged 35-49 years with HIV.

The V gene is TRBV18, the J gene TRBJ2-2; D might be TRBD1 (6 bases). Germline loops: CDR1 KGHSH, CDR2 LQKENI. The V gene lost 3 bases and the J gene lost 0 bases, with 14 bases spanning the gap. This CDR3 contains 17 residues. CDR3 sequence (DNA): TGTGCCAGCTCACCTCCAGGGGTCCTCGCGAACACCGGGGAGCTGTTTTTT. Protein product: CASSPPGVLANTGELFF.

The CDR3 region has the DNA TGTGCCAGCAGTTTAAGGGGCCCCCTATATAATTCACCCCTCCACTTT. Amino acid sequence: CASSLRGPLYNSPLHF. The chain combines TRBV27 with TRBJ1-6; weak D call: TRBD1 (5 bases). V lost 2 bases, J lost 4 bases, and 12 bases lay in between. CDR3 length: 16 residues. Germline V gene data show CDR1 as MNHEY and CDR2 as SMNVEV (reference sequence).

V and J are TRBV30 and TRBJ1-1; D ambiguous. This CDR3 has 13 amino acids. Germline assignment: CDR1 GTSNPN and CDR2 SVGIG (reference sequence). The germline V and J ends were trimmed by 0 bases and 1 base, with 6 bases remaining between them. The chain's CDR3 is CAWSVHRNTEAFF. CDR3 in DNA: TGTGCCTGGAGTGTACACAGGAACACTGAAGCTTTCTTT.

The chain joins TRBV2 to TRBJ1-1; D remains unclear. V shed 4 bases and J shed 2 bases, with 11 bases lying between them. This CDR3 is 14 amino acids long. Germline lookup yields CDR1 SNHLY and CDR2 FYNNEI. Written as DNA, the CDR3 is TGTGCCAGCAGTGCAGGTTCGAGAAACACTGAAGCTTTCTTT. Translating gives CASSAGSRNTEAFF. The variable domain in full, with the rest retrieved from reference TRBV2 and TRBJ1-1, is EPEVTQTPSHQVTQMGQEVILRCVPISNHLYFYWYRQILGQKVEFLVSFYNNEISEKSEIFDDQFSVERPDGSNFTLKIRSTKLEDSAMYFCASSAGSRNTEAFFGQGTRLTVV.

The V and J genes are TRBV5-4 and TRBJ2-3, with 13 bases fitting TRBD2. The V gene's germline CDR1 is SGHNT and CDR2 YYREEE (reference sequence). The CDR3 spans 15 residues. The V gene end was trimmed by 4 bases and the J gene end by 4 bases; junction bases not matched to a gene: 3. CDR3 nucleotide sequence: TGTGCCAGCAGCATCGGACTAGCGGGGGCAGATACGCAGTATTTT. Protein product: CASSIGLAGADTQYF.

CDR3 in DNA: TGTGCCAGCAGCTCCGGACCCGACACAGATACGCAGTATTTT. Its protein is CASSSGPDTDTQYF. The J gene is TRBJ2-3, the V gene TRBV5-5, with D uncertain. Per the germline V gene, CDR1 is SGHKS and CDR2 is YYEKEE (reference sequence). The CDR3 is made up of 14 amino acids. The V gene lost 3 bases and the J gene lost 2 bases, with 10 bases spanning the gap.

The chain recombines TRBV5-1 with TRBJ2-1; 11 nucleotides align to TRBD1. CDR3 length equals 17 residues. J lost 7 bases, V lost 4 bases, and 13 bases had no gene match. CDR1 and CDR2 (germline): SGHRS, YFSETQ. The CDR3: CASSGGSGTGGRNEQFF. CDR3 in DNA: TGCGCCAGCAGCGGGGGATCCGGGACAGGGGGACGGAATGAGCAGTTCTTC.

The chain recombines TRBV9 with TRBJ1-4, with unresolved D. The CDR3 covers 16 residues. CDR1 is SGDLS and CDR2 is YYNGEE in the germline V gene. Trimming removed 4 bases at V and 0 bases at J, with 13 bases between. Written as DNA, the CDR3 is TGTGCCAGCAGCCCATATTACGTATCAACTAATGAAAAACTGTTTTTT. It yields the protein CASSPYYVSTNEKLFF. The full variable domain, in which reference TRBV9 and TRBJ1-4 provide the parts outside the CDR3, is DSGVTQTPKHLITATGQRVTLRCSPRSGDLSVYWYQQSLDQGLQFLIQYYNGEERAKGNILERFSAQQFPDLHSELNLSSLELGDSALYFCASSPYYVSTNEKLFFGSGTQLSVL.

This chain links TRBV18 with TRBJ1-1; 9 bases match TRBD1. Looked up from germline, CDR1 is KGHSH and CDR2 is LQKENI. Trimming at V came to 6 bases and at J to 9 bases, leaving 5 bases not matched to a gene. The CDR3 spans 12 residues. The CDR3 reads CASSRGTGKAFF. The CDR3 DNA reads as TGTGCCAGCTCCCGCGGGACAGGGAAAGCTTTCTTT.

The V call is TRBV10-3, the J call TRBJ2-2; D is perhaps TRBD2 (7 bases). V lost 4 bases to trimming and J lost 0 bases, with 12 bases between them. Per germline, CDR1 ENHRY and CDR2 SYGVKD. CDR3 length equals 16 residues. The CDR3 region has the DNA TGTGCCATCAGTGTCAAAGGGGGGGCGAACACCGGGGAGCTGTTTTTT. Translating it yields CAISVKGGANTGELFF.

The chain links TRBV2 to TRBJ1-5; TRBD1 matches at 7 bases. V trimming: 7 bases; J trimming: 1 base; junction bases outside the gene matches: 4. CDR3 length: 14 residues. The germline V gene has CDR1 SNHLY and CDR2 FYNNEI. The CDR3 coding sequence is TGTGCCAGCACACAGGGGAGAAGCAATCAGCCCCAGCATTTT. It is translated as CASTQGRSNQPQHF. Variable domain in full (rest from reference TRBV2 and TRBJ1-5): EPEVTQTPSHQVTQMGQEVILRCVPISNHLYFYWYRQILGQKVEFLVSFYNNEISEKSEIFDDQFSVERPDGSNFTLKIRSTKLEDSAMYFCASTQGRSNQPQHFGDGTRLSIL.

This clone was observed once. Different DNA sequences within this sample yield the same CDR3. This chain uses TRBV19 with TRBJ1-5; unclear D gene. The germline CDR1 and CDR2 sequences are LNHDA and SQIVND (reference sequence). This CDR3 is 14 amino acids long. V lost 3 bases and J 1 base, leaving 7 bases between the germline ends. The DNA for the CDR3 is TGTGCCAGTAGTATCGGGGAAAGCAATCAGCCCCAGCATTTT. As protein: CASSIGESNQPQHF. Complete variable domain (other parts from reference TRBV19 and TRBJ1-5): DGGITQSPKYLFRKEGQNVTLSCEQNLNHDAMYWYRQDPGQGLRLIYYSQIVNDFQKGDIAEGYSVSREKKESFPLTVTSAQKNPTAFYLCASSIGESNQPQHFGDGTRLSIL.